Following are 30 T cell receptor beta chains from one sample sequenced in a study of response to subunit inactivated influenza vaccine. TCRdb fed the RT-PCR reads into MiXCR, producing one record per CDR3 protein. The table has 560,000 or so distinct CDR3 sequences, around 8% seen once. The sequences come from PBMCs from blood, collected less than 25 months after vaccination. The receptor source for this set is a man aged 50 to 75 who received an inactivated influenza vaccine.

This clonotype appeared a few times. V usage is TRBV10-3 and J usage is TRBJ1-2; D possibly corresponds to TRBD1 (5 bases). CDR1 is ENHRY, CDR2 SYGVKD, per germline. The V end was cut by 2 bases, the J end by 4 bases, with 5 bases between. The length of the CDR3 is 12 residues. CDR3 in amino acids: CAISETGYGYTF. CDR3 nucleotide sequence: TGTGCCATCAGTGAGACAGGCTATGGCTACACCTTC.

This clonotype was picked up many times. The chain is built from TRBV9 and TRBJ2-5; possibly TRBD1 for D (5 bases). The CDR3 consists of 15 residues. Germline V CDR1 and CDR2: SGDLS, YYNGEE. Trimming cost V 7 bases and J 0 bases, with 16 bases left between them. CDR3 amino acids: CASFPDREYQETQYF. DNA for the CDR3: TGTGCCAGCTTTCCCGACAGAGAGTACCAAGAGACCCAGTACTTC. The variable domain in full, completed from reference TRBV9 and TRBJ2-5, reads DSGVTQTPKHLITATGQRVTLRCSPRSGDLSVYWYQQSLDQGLQFLIQYYNGEERAKGNILERFSAQQFPDLHSELNLSSLELGDSALYFCASFPDREYQETQYFGPGTRLLVL.

This clonotype was seen more than once but under ten times. This chain uses TRBV4-3 with TRBJ1-4, with D unclear. The CDR3 runs to 16 residues. Trimming removed 5 bases from V and 0 bases from J, with 13 bases in between. Germline V gives CDR1 LGHNA, CDR2 YSLEER. Here the CDR3 DNA reads TGCGCCAGCAGCTACACGGTCCGCTCAACTAATGAAAAACTGTTTTTT. Its protein product is CASSYTVRSTNEKLFF.

This clonotype was found many times. V and J are TRBV4-2 and TRBJ2-7; 10 bases line up with TRBD2. This CDR3 spans 15 amino acids. CDR1 and CDR2 from the germline V gene are LGHNA and YNFKEQ. J lost 2 bases, V lost 1 base, and 2 bases had no gene match. This CDR3 reads CASSQGLAGPYEQYF. In DNA, the CDR3 is TGTGCCAGCAGCCAAGGACTAGCGGGCCCCTACGAGCAGTACTTC.

V is TRBV12-3 or TRBV12-4 and J is TRBJ1-2; perhaps TRBD1 as D (6 bases). V was clipped by 3 bases and J by 3 bases, with 14 bases between them. The CDR3 runs 15 residues. The CDR3 is CASSFFLQGDYGYTF. DNA for the CDR3: TGTGCCAGCAGTTTTTTTTTACAGGGTGACTATGGCTACACCTTC.

The chain employs TRBV29-1 and TRBJ2-7, with D perhaps matching TRBD1 (6 bases). Looked up from germline, CDR1 is SQVTM and CDR2 is ANQGSEA. Trimming removed 0 bases at V and 3 bases at J, with 12 bases between. This CDR3 has 14 residues. As DNA, the CDR3 is TGCAGCGTTGAAGACAGGGGTCCCTTCTACGAGCAGTACTTC. This encodes CSVEDRGPFYEQYF.

The V and J genes are TRBV9 and TRBJ2-3, with D unclear. Germline assignment: CDR1 SGDLS and CDR2 YYNGEE. The CDR3 sequence is 15 residues long. V lost 4 bases and J lost 2, with 14 bases in between. CDR3 nucleotides: TGTGCCAGCAGCCGTAGTGGTAGATACACAGATACGCAGTATTTT. Encoded protein: CASSRSGRYTDTQYF.

In its sample, this clonotype was seen many times. The gene calls are TRBV10-3 and TRBJ1-2, with D unresolved. Per the germline V gene, CDR1 is ENHRY and CDR2 is SYGVKD. This CDR3 is 13 amino acids long. Trimming removed 11 bases from V and 8 bases from J, with 21 bases in between. For the CDR3, the DNA is TGTGCCGCATCTCGGACCGGGGATCGGGGCTACACCTTC. Translated, it gives CAASRTGDRGYTF.

This clonotype occurred a few times. This chain connects TRBV3-1 to TRBJ2-5; TRBD2 matches at 7 bases. The junction had 5 bases not matched to a gene; V was cut back by 4 bases and J by 0 bases. This CDR3 spans 15 amino acids. Germline CDR1 LGHDT, CDR2 YNNKEL (reference sequence). CDR3 region: CASSPDGGYQETQYF. The DNA of the CDR3 is TGTGCCAGCAGCCCCGACGGGGGGTACCAAGAGACCCAGTACTTC.

The chain is built from TRBV20-1 and TRBJ2-7; 10 bases are shared with TRBD1. This CDR3 region has 13 residues. The junction had 6 bases not matched to a gene; V was cut back by 5 bases and J by 5 bases. Germline CDR1 DFQATT, CDR2 SNEGSKA (reference sequence). DNA for the CDR3: TGCAGTGCTCGTCGGGACAGGGGCAACGAGCAGTACTTC. Residues: CSARRDRGNEQYF.

The chain couples TRBV12-3 or TRBV12-4 to TRBJ2-2; no firm D call. The CDR3 has 14 amino acids. Between the trimmed V and J ends, which lost 8 bases and 2 bases, there was a span of 12 bases. The CDR3 sequence is CASVPRENTGELFF. CDR3 bases: TGTGCCAGCGTACCAAGGGAAAACACCGGGGAGCTGTTTTTT.

This clonotype showed up just a few times. This chain uses TRBV7-3 with TRBJ2-1; D perhaps matches TRBD2 (5 bases). The ends were cut back, 5 bases at V and 6 bases at J, with 11 bases in the middle. The CDR3 is 13 residues long. Germline CDR1 reads SGHTA; CDR2 reads FQGTGA. For the CDR3, the DNA is TGTGCCAGCAGCCCCTCCGCGGGCAATGAGCAGTTCTTC. Its protein is CASSPSAGNEQFF.

The chain joins TRBV11-2 to TRBJ1-5, with a possible D match to TRBD1 (5 bases). The germline CDR1 and CDR2 sequences are SGHAT and FQNNGV. The germline V and J ends were trimmed by 5 bases and 6 bases, with 11 bases remaining between them. The CDR3 has 13 amino acids. CDR3 residues: CASSPGQGQPQHF. The CDR3 nucleotides read TGTGCCAGCAGCCCCGGGCAGGGTCAGCCCCAGCATTTT.

This clonotype was picked up many times. This chain joins TRBV2 and TRBJ1-5, with 7 bases matching TRBD1. This CDR3 is 13 amino acids long. V trimming: 8 bases; J trimming: 4 bases; junction bases outside the gene matches: 5. Germline loops: CDR1 SNHLY, CDR2 FYNNEI. The CDR3 DNA reads as TGTGCCAGCGGGGACAGTAGGAATCAGCCCCAGCATTTT. It specifies CASGDSRNQPQHF.

This clonotype occurred many times. This chain joins TRBV5-1 and TRBJ2-7, with a possible D match to TRBD2 (5 bases). Trimming cost V 4 bases and J 6 bases, with 17 bases left between them. Germline CDR1 is SGHRS and CDR2 is YFSETQ. This CDR3 region has 14 residues. This CDR3 is CASSMELAGSEQYF. The CDR3 DNA is TGCGCCAGCAGCATGGAGCTCGCGGGCAGCGAGCAGTACTTC. The whole variable domain, remainder taken from reference TRBV5-1 and TRBJ2-7, is KAGVTQTPRYLIKTRGQQVTLSCSPISGHRSVSWYQQTPGQGLQFLFEYFSETQRNKGNFPGRFSGRQFSNSRSEMNVSTLELGDSALYLCASSMELAGSEQYFGPGTRLTVT.

The sample holds a few counts of this clonotype. The chain has TRBV20-1 and TRBJ1-5, with a tentative D call TRBD1 (5 bases). Germline loops: CDR1 DFQATT, CDR2 SNEGSKA (reference sequence). The CDR3 extends over 15 amino acids. Trimming shortened V by 3 bases and J by 1 base, and 13 bases separated the two germline ends. The chain's CDR3 is CSASPPGRSNQPQHF. CDR3 nucleotide sequence: TGCAGTGCTAGCCCCCCAGGGAGAAGCAATCAGCCCCAGCATTTT.

This clonotype has at least ten counts. The gene calls are TRBV7-2 and TRBJ1-5; D ambiguous. In germline, CDR1 is SGHTA, CDR2 FQGNSA. This CDR3 is 14 amino acids long. Trimming removed 4 bases at V and 0 bases at J, with 7 bases between. The CDR3 loop reads CASSSVFSNQPQHF. CDR3 sequence (DNA): TGTGCCAGCAGCTCAGTCTTTAGCAATCAGCCCCAGCATTTT.

The genes are TRBV29-1 and TRBJ1-1; D is unresolved. Trimming left V 4 bases short and J 2 bases short, with 8 bases between. Germline values: CDR1 SQVTM, CDR2 ANQGSEA. This CDR3 has 12 amino acids. The CDR3: CSVVRANTEAFF. CDR3 DNA: TGCAGCGTTGTGAGGGCCAACACTGAAGCTTTCTTT.

CDR3 in amino acids: CARTLRSGLGSYTGELFF. Written as DNA, the CDR3 is TGTGCCCGCACCCTCAGGTCGGGGCTAGGAAGTTACACCGGGGAGCTGTTTTTT. This chain uses TRBV2 with TRBJ2-2; D might be TRBD1 or TRBD2, each matching 5 bases. The germline V gene encodes CDR1 SNHLY and CDR2 FYNNEI. Trimming stripped 11 bases from V and 3 bases from J, with 28 bases between. This CDR3 has 18 residues.

This clonotype was detected many times. The genes are TRBV5-1 and TRBJ1-1, with D uncertain. Germline V gives CDR1 SGHRS, CDR2 YFSETQ. V was pared by 1 base and J by 3 bases, with 4 bases between. The CDR3 sequence is 12 residues long. The CDR3 sequence: CASSLTDTEAFF. The DNA of the CDR3 is TGCGCCAGCAGCTTGACCGACACTGAAGCTTTCTTT.

There are a few counts of this clonotype. The gene calls are TRBV10-3 and TRBJ2-7, with 7 bases matching TRBD1. Germline-derived CDR1 and CDR2 are ENHRY and SYGVKD. The V gene end was trimmed by 5 bases and the J gene end by 6 bases; junction bases not matched to a gene: 7. The CDR3 totals 13 residues. The CDR3 DNA follows: TGTGCCATCAGTCGGGACAGTCCTGTCGAGCAGTACTTC. Its protein product is CAISRDSPVEQYF.

The rearrangement joins TRBV29-1 to TRBJ2-7, with D unclear. The CDR3 sequence is 15 residues long. Between the trimmed V and J ends, which lost 6 bases and 0 bases, there was a span of 18 bases. The germline V gene encodes CDR1 SQVTM and CDR2 ANQGSEA. CDR3 coding DNA: TGCAGCGTCAAATTTGGGTCCTACAGCTCCTACGAGCAGTACTTC. Its protein is CSVKFGSYSSYEQYF.

The V call is TRBV5-6, the J call TRBJ2-2; tentative D call: TRBD2 (6 bases). CDR1 and CDR2 (germline): SGHDT, YYEEEE. The CDR3 length is 17 residues. V was pared by 7 bases and J by 3 bases, with 22 bases between. Written as DNA, the CDR3 is TGTGCCAGCTATCCGACGGTGGACCCGGGGGACACCGGGGAGCTGTTTTTT. Its protein product is CASYPTVDPGDTGELFF.

In its sample, this clonotype was seen a few times. V and J are TRBV9 and TRBJ1-1, with TRBD1 as a possible D gene (6 bases). The germline V and J ends were trimmed by 0 bases and 6 bases, with 12 bases remaining between them. Germline lookup yields CDR1 SGDLS and CDR2 YYNGEE. This CDR3 spans 14 amino acids. CDR3 coding DNA: TGTGCCAGCAGCGTAGGGACAGTACGGGCTGAAGCTTTCTTT. Translation gives CASSVGTVRAEAFF.

This clonotype was detected only a few times. The chain couples TRBV7-2 to TRBJ2-7; TRBD2 agrees at 10 bases. The V and J ends lost 1 base and 7 bases, in that order; junction bases with no gene match: 7. CDR3 length equals 15 residues. The germline V gene encodes CDR1 SGHTA and CDR2 FQGNSA. DNA for the CDR3: TGTGCCAGCAGCTTAGGAGGGGGACTAGCGAGAGAGCAGTACTTC. It codes for CASSLGGGLAREQYF.

This clonotype was found a few times. The chain carries TRBV7-9 and TRBJ2-1; no definite D call. Trimming left V 4 bases short and J 4 bases short, with 11 bases between. This CDR3 is 14 amino acids long. Germline V gene lookup returns CDR1 SEHNR and CDR2 FQNEAQ (reference sequence). The CDR3 bases are TGTGCCAGCAGCTCCCCGATAATATACAATGAGCAGTTCTTC. Protein sequence: CASSSPIIYNEQFF.

In this sample, this clonotype turned up a few times. The chain joins TRBV6-5 to TRBJ2-1; maybe TRBD1 (5 bases). With 6 bases removed from V and 3 bases from J, the gap between germline ends came to 12 bases. The CDR3 is made up of 14 amino acids. Looked up from germline, CDR1 is MNHEY and CDR2 is SVGAGI. The CDR3 DNA reads TGTGCCAGCAGCTACCGGCAGGGCTACAATGAGCAGTTCTTC. Translating gives CASSYRQGYNEQFF.

V and J are TRBV20-1 and TRBJ2-3, with no clear D. Germline CDR1 is DFQATT and CDR2 is SNEGSKA (reference sequence). CDR3 size: 15 residues. V lost 5 bases and J 2 bases, leaving 17 bases between the germline ends. CDR3 sequence: CSAPTLWPNTDTQYF. CDR3 nucleotide sequence: TGCAGTGCTCCAACCCTCTGGCCGAACACAGATACGCAGTATTTT.

There are many counts of this clonotype. V usage is TRBV4-1 and J usage is TRBJ2-3; 10 bases fit TRBD1. The CDR3 runs to 15 residues. Trimming at V came to 1 base and at J to 6 bases, leaving 4 bases not matched to a gene. Germline CDR1 is MGHRA and CDR2 is YSYEKL. Here the CDR3 DNA reads TGCGCCAGCAGCCAAGGGGGACAGGGGTTGGATACGCAGTATTTT. As protein: CASSQGGQGLDTQYF.

The V call is TRBV5-5, the J call TRBJ1-5; a possible D gene is TRBD1 (6 bases). This CDR3 is built from 16 residues. The V end lost 2 bases, the J end lost 0 bases, and 12 bases lay between the germline ends. CDR1 is SGHKS, CDR2 YYEKEE, per germline (reference sequence). CDR3 region: CASSLTGRDSNQPQHF. Written as DNA, the CDR3 is TGTGCCAGCAGCTTAACAGGGAGGGATAGCAATCAGCCCCAGCATTTT. The full variable domain, rest sourced from reference TRBV5-5 and TRBJ1-5, is DAGVTQSPTHLIKTRGQQVTLRCSPISGHKSVSWYQQVLGQGPQFIFQYYEKEERGRGNFPDRFSARQFPNYSSELNVNALLLGDSALYLCASSLTGRDSNQPQHFGDGTRLSIL.